This T cell receptor beta chain was found in a study of blood T cell repertoires in COVID-19. Study background: Spain, Italy and the United States supplied samples that represented acute and convalescent COVID-19. From T cells, B-cell-depleted T cells, or PBMCs came the material, which was cDNA or gDNA.

CDR3 length: 13 residues. Trimming at V came to 10 bases and at J to 6 bases, leaving 8 bases not matched to a gene. Germline assignment: CDR1 MGHDK and CDR2 SYGVNS. Original methodology: Quantification of nucleated cells was approximated via reference gene primer amplification. Measured with immunoSEQ multiplex PCR; TCRdb has only the in-frame clones, and not every one. The V and J calls and clone size were taken over from that table, and D and trimming were inferred from the DNA. Among 200,000 to 250,000 clones listed, 82% were seen once. The TCR was taken from a woman aged 40 to 50 with acute or convalescent COVID-19. The V gene is TRBV25-1, the J gene TRBJ2-2; the match to TRBD1 covers 7 bases. The material sequenced was peripheral blood. Here the CDR3 DNA reads TGTGCCACCGGATTCACAGGGGCCGGGGAGCTGTTTTTT. The encoded protein is CATGFTGAGELFF.